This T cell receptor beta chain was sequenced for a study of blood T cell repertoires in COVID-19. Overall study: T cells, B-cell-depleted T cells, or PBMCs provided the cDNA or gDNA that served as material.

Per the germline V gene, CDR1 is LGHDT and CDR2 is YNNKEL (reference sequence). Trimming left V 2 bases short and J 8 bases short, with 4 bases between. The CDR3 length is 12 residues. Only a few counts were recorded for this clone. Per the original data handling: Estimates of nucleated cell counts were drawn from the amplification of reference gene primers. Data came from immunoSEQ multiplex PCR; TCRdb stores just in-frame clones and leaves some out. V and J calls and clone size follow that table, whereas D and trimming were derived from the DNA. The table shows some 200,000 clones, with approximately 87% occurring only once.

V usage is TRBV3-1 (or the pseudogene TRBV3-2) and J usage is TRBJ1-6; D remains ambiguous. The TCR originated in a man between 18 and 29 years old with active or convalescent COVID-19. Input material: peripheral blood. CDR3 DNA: TGTGCCAGCAGCCAACGAGATTCACCCCTCCACTTT. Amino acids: CASSQRDSPLHF.